The sequence of this T cell receptor (beta chain) was determined in a study of post-analysis software for immune sequencing data (dated by TCRdb to the mid-2010s). At the level of the whole study: Recorded disease courses included relapsing-remitting, secondary progressive and progressive-relapsing multiple sclerosis, with some patients lacking subtype annotation. The patient repertoires were set against about 10 previously published healthy control repertoires from donors whose ages ranged from roughly 6 to 25 years. A subset of samples was prepared in parallel using single-end sample barcoding, then pooled and co-amplified after Illumina adapter ligation. What the study reported, not specific to this receptor: Multiple sclerosis patients had significantly lower normalized Chao1 diversity than controls, a result that suggests substantial peripheral T-cell clonal expansion. Direct clustering with F measure revealed strong co-clustering of samples prepared in the same batch, which led to a batch-effect correction. Significantly higher frequencies in patients than in controls were found for five or six TRBV segments, including TRBV5-6, TRBV5-1 and TRBV20-1. The control group was slightly older than the multiple sclerosis patient group.

To demonstrate the VDJtools post-analysis software, the study profiled TCR beta repertoires from the peripheral blood of about 13 young patients with multiple sclerosis. The patients with multiple sclerosis were children and adolescents between roughly 6 and 17 years of age. Receptor libraries were prepared by PCR. Data came from an Illumina HiSeq 2500. Unique molecular identifiers were incorporated into TCR beta cDNA libraries to reduce PCR and sequencing biases. Roughly 500,000 cDNA molecules were obtained per 1 to 10 million input T cells, so each molecule approximated one T cell. The same protocol used for the earlier healthy control dataset was applied to prepare and sequence the patient libraries. Samples belonging to the same batch were prepared together, multiplexed and sequenced on a shared HiSeq lane. The source study handled its data this way. Raw barcoded reads were processed with MIGEC, discarding single-read molecular identifier groups before consensus assembly and CDR3 extraction. Clonotype tables were post-analysed with VDJtools, normalizing diversity by down-sampling all datasets to the smallest sample size. In repertoire overlap clustering, CDR3 amino acid sequences, but not nucleotide sequences, were matched to correct batch-related cross-sample contamination. The public reads were run again by TCRdb, first through fastp at Q25 and then through MiXCR, and only productive beta chains were kept. Every entry covers one CDR3 protein and lists the most common genes and DNA from its rows. TCRdb's processing, not the study's, gives the V and J calls here. The table for this sample lists roughly 540,000 distinct CDR3 sequences; under 40% of them were counted only once. About 5.6% of the sample is taken by the ten largest.

Turning to this clonotype: Its specific antigen is unknown. Base qualities are not recorded, but no much larger clone differs from it by a single base.

The CDR3 spans 15 residues, from the cysteine through the phenylalanine. Only CDR3 DNA is held: 45 bases, read in frame from base 1. For CDR1 and CDR2, the germline V gene (reference sequence) lists DFQATT and SNEGSKA. This chain joins TRBV20-1 to TRBJ2-5, with 7 central nucleotides matching TRBD1. The J call may not be correct, given that the DNA end is closer to TRBJ2-7. This sequence originates from a girl younger than 18 with multiple sclerosis. Sequencing used blood. CDR3 reads: CSARDPGAGGYEQYF. The DNA sequence is as follows: TGCAGTGCTAGAGATCCAGGGGCAGGGGGATACGAGCAGTACTTC.